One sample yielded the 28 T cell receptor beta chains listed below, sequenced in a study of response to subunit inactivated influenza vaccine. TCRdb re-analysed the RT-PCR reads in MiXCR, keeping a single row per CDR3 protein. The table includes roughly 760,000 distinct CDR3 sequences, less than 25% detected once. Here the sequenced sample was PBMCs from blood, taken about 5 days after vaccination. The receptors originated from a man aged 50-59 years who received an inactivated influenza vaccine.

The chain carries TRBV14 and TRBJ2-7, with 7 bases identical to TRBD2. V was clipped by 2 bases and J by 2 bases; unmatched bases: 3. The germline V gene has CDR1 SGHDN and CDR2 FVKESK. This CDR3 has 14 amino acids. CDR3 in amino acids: CASSQFAGAYEQYF. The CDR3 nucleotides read TGTGCCAGCAGCCAATTTGCGGGGGCCTACGAGCAGTACTTC.

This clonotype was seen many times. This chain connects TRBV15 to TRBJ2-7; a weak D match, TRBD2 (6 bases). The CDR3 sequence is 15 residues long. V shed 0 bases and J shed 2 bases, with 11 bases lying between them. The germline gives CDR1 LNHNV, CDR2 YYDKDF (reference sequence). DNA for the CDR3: TGTGCCACCAGCAGAGATGATAGCGGAACCTACGAGCAGTACTTC. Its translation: CATSRDDSGTYEQYF.

This CDR3 reads CASNGPPGLAEQFF. In DNA, the CDR3 is TGTGCCAGCAACGGGCCTCCGGGACTAGCAGAGCAGTTCTTC. This rearrangement joins TRBV6-1 to TRBJ2-1; 9 nucleotides match TRBD2. The CDR3 extends over 14 amino acids. The germline CDR1 and CDR2 sequences are MNHNS and SASEGT. J gave up 10 bases and V 7 bases, and 11 bases lay outside the gene matches.

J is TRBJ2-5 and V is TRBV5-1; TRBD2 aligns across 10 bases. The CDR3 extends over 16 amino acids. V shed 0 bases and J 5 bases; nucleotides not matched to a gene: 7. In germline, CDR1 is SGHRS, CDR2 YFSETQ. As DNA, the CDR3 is TGCGCCAGCAGCTTGGGGGTAGCGGGAGGCAGTGAGACCCAGTACTTC. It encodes CASSLGVAGGSETQYF.

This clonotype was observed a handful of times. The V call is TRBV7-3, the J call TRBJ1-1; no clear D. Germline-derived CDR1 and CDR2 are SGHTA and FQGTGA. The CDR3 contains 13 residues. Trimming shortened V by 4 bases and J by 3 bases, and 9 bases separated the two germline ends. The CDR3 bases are TGTGCCAGCAGCTCCGACGTTGACACTGAAGCTTTCTTT. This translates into CASSSDVDTEAFF.

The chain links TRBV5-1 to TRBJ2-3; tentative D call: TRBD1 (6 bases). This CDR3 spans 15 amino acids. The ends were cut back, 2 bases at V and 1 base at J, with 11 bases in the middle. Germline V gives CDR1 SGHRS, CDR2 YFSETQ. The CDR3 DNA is TGCGCCAGCAGCTTTTCGGCAGGGGGCACAGATACGCAGTATTTT. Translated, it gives CASSFSAGGTDTQYF.

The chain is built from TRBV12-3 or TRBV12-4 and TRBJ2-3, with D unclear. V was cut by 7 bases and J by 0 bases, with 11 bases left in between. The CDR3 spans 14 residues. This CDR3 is CASTGWQSTDTQYF. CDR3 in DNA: TGTGCCAGCACGGGCTGGCAAAGCACAGATACGCAGTATTTT.

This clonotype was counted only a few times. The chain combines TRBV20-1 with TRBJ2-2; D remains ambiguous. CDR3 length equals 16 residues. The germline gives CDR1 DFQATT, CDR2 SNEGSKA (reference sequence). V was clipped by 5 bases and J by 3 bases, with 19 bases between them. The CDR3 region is CSARRSKQGYTGELFF. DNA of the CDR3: TGCAGTGCTCGCAGATCAAAACAAGGATACACCGGGGAGCTGTTTTTT.

This CDR3 is CSAQDADRGLYEQYF. CDR3 nucleotides: TGCAGTGCCCAAGATGCCGACAGGGGGCTTTACGAGCAGTACTTC. The chain links TRBV20-1 to TRBJ2-7; 10 nucleotides agree with TRBD1. V was clipped by 6 bases and J by 4 bases; unmatched bases: 12. Germline lookup yields CDR1 DFQATT and CDR2 SNEGSKA (reference sequence). This CDR3 is 15 amino acids long.

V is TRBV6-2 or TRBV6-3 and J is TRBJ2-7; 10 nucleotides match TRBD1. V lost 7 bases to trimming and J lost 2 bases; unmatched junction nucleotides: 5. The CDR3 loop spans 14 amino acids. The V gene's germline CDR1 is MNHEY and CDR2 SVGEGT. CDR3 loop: CASIRDRGTYEQYF. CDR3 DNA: TGTGCCAGCATCAGGGACAGGGGAACCTACGAGCAGTACTTC.

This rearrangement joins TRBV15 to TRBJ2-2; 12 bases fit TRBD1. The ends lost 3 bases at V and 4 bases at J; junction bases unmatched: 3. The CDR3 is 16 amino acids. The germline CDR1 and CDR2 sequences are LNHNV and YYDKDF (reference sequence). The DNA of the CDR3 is TGTGCCACCAGCAGGGGACAGGGGGCGACCACCGGGGAGCTGTTTTTT. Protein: CATSRGQGATTGELFF.

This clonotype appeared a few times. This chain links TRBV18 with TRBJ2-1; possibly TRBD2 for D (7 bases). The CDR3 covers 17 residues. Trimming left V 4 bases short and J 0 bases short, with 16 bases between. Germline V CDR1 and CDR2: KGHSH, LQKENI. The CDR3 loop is CASSRGGGTHSYNEQFF. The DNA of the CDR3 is TGTGCCAGCTCACGGGGGGGCGGGACGCACTCCTACAATGAGCAGTTCTTC.

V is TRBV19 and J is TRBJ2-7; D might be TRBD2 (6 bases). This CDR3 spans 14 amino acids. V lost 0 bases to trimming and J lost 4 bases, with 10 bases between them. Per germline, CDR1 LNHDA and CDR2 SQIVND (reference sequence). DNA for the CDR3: TGTGCCAGTAGTATAGATTGGAGCGGGTACGAGCAGTACTTC. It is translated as CASSIDWSGYEQYF.

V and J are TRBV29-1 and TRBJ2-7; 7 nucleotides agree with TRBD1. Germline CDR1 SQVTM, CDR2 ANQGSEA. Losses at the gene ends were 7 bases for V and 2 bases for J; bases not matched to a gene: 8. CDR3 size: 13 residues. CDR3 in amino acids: CSGQGHAPYEQYF. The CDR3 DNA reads TGCAGCGGACAGGGCCACGCGCCCTACGAGCAGTACTTC.

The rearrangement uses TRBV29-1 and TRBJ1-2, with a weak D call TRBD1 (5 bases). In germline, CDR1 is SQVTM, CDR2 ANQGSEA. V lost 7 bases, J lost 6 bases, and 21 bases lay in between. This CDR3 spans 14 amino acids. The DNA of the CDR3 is TGCAGCGCCATTAGGGGCAGGAAGGTTGATGGCTACACCTTC. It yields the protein CSAIRGRKVDGYTF.

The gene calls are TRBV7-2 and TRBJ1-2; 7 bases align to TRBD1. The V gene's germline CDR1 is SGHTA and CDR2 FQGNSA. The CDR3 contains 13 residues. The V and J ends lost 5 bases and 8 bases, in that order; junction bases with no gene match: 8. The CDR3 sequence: CASSTGQTVGYTF. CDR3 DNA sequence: TGTGCCAGCAGCACGGGACAGACAGTGGGCTACACCTTC.

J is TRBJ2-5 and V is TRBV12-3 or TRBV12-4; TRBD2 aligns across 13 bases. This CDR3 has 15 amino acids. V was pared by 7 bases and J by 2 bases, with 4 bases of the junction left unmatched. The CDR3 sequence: CASTEGLAGQETQYF. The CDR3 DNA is TGTGCCAGCACAGAGGGACTAGCGGGACAAGAGACCCAGTACTTC.

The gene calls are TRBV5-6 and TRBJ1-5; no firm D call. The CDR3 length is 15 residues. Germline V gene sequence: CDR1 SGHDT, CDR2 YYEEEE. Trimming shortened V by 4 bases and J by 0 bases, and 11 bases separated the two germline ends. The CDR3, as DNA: TGTGCCAGCAGCGCGGGAGGGTATAGCAATCAGCCCCAGCATTTT. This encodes CASSAGGYSNQPQHF.

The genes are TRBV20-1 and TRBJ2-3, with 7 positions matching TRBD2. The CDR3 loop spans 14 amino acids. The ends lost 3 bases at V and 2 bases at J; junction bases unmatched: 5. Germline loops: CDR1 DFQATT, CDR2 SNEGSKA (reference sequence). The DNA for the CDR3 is TGCAGTGCTAGTTGGCTAGCGGCCACAGATACGCAGTATTTT. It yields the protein CSASWLAATDTQYF.

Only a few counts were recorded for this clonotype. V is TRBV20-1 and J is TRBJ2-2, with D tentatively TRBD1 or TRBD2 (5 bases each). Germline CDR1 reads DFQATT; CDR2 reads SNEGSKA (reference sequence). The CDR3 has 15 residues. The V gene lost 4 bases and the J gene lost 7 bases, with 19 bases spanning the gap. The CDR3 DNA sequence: TGCAGTGCTATGGGACCTAAGACAGTAGGCGGGGAGCTGTTTTTT. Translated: CSAMGPKTVGGELFF.

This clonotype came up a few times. The DNA of the CDR3 is TGTGCCAGCAGTTCCGGGACTAGCGGGGGGTATGAGCAGTTCTTC. Amino acids: CASSSGTSGGYEQFF. This chain links TRBV12-3 or TRBV12-4 with TRBJ2-1; 15 nucleotides agree with TRBD2. With 4 bases clipped from V and 8 bases from J, the junction kept 3 bases outside the gene matches. The CDR3 has 15 residues.

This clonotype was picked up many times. The CDR3 DNA follows: TGTGCCAGCAACGTGGACCTTAGCACAGATACGCAGTATTTT. Amino acids: CASNVDLSTDTQYF. The V gene is TRBV7-8, the J gene TRBJ2-3, with D uncertain. Trimming cost V 7 bases and J 0 bases, with 11 bases left between them. CDR3 length: 14 residues. Germline CDR1 is SGHVS and CDR2 is FQNEAQ.

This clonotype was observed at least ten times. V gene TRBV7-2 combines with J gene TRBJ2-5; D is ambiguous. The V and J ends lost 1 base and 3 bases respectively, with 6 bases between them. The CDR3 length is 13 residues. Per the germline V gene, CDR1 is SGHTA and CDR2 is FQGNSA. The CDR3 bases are TGTGCCAGCAGCTTAGGATCAAAAGAGACCCAGTACTTC. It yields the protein CASSLGSKETQYF.

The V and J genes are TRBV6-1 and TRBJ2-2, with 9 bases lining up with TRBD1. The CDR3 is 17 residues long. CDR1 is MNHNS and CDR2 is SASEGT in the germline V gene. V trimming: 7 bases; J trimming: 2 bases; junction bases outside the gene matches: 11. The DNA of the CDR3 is TGTGCCAGCATCTACAGTCGGGACAGGGTTAACACCGGGGAGCTGTTTTTT. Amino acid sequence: CASIYSRDRVNTGELFF.

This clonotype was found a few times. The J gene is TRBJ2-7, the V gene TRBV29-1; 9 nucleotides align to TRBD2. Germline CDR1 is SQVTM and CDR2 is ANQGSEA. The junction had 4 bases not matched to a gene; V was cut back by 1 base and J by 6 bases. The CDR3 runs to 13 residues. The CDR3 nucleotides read TGCAGCGTTGAAGGTAGCGGGAGACGCGAGCAGTACTTC. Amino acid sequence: CSVEGSGRREQYF.

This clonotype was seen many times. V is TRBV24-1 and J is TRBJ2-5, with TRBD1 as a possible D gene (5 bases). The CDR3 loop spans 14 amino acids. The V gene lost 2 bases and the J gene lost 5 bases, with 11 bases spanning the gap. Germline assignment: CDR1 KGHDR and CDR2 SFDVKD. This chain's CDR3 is CATSDYGARETQYF. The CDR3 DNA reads TGTGCCACCAGTGATTATGGGGCGCGGGAGACCCAGTACTTC.

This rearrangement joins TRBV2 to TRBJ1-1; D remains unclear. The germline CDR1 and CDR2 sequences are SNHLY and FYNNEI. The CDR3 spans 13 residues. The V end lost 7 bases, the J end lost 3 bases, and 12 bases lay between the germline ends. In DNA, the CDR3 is TGTGCCAGCAAGGTTGGGGAGCACACTGAAGCTTTCTTT. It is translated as CASKVGEHTEAFF.

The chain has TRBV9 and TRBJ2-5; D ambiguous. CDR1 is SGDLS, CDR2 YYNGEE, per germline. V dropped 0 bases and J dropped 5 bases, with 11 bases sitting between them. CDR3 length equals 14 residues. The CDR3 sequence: CASSVAVFGETQYF. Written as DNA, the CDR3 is TGTGCCAGCAGCGTAGCGGTCTTTGGGGAGACCCAGTACTTC. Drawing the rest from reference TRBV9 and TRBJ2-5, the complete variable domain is DSGVTQTPKHLITATGQRVTLRCSPRSGDLSVYWYQQSLDQGLQFLIQYYNGEERAKGNILERFSAQQFPDLHSELNLSSLELGDSALYFCASSVAVFGETQYFGPGTRLLVL.